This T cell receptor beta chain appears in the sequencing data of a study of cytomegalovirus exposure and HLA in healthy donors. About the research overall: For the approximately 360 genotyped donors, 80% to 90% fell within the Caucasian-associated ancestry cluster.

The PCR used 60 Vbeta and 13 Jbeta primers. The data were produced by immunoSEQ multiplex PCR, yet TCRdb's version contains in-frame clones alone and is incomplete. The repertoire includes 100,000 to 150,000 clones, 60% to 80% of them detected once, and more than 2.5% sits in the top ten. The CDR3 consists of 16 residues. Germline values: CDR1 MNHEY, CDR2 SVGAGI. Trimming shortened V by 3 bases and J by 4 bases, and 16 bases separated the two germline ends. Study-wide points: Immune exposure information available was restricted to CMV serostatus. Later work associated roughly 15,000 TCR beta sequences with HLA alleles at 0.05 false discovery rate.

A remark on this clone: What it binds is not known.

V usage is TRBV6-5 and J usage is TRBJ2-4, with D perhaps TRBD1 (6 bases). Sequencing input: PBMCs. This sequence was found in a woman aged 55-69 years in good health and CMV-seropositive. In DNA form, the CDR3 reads TGTGCCAGCAGTTATCGGACAGCGCAGGGAAAAAACATTCAGTACTTC. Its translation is CASSYRTAQGKNIQYF.